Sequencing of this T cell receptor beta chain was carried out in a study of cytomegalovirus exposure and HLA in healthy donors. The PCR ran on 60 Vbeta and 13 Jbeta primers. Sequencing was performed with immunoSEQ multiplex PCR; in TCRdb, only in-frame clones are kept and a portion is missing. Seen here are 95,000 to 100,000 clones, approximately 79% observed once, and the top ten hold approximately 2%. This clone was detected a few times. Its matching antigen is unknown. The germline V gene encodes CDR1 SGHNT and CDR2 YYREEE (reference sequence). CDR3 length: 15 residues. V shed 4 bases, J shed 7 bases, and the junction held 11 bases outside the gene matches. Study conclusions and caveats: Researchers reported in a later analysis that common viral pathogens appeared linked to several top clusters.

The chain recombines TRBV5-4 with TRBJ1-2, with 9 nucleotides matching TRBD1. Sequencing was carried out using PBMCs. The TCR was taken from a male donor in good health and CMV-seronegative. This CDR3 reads CASSLQGQGVGGYTF. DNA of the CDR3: TGTGCCAGCAGCCTACAGGGACAGGGTGTCGGTGGCTACACCTTC.